This T cell receptor beta chain is from a study of T-cell memory formation after mild COVID-19. The wider study: Largely, the TCR clusters proved donor specific.

5'RACE, which relied on constant-segment primers, yielded TCR alpha and TCR beta cDNA libraries carrying sample barcodes and UMIs. A single record per CDR3 protein comes from TCRdb applying MiXCR to the 5' RACE reads. This sample has some 150,000 distinct CDR3 sequences, with around 15% found just once. General study results and limits: Pre-infection memory harbored some responding clones, suggesting cross-reactive memory joined. A second wave of clones peaked on day 37, and their SARS-CoV-2 specificity went unconfirmed.

As regards this clonotype: The antigen remains unidentified.

The CDR3 extends over 17 amino acids. V was pared by 3 bases and J by 0 bases, with 13 bases between. The germline CDR1 and CDR2 sequences are KGHDR and SFDVKD. Sequenced: PBMCs or a T cell subset sorted from them (not recorded which). This chain joins TRBV24-1 and TRBJ2-2; D possibly matches TRBD1 or TRBD2 (5 bases each). This TCR was sampled from an adult woman who had mild COVID-19 (a few samples of this study predate the infection). Cell type and time point are not known. CDR3 loop: CATSDPPGPTNTGELFF. The CDR3 bases are TGTGCCACCAGTGATCCTCCGGGACCCACGAACACCGGGGAGCTGTTTTTT.